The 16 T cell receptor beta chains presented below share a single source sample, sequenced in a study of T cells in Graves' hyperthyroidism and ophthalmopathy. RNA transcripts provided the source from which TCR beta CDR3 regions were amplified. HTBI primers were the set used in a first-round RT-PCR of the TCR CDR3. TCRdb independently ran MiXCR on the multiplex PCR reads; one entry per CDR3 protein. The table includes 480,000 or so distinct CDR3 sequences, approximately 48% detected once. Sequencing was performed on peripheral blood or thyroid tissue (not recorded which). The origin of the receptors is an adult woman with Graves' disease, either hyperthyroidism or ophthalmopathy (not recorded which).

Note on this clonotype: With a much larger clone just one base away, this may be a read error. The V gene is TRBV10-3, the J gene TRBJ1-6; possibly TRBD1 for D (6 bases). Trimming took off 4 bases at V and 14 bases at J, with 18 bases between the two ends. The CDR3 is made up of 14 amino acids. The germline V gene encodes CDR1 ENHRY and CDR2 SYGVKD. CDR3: CAISVQGNPITLHF. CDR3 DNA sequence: TGTGCCATCAGTGTACAGGGAAATCCCATCACCCTCCACTTT.

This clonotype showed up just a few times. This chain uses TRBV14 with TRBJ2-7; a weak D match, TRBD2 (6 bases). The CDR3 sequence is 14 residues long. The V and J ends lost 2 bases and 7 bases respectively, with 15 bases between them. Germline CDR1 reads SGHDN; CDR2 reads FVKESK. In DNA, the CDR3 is TGTGCCAGCAGCCAACTGGAGGGATTGGGGGAGCAGTACTTC. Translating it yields CASSQLEGLGEQYF.

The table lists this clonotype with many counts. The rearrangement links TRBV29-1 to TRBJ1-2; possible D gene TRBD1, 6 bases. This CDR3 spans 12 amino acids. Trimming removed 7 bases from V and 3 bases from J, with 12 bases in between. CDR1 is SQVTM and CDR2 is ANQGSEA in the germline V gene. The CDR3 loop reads CSAADSDYGYTF. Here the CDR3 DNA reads TGCAGCGCCGCGGACAGCGACTATGGCTACACCTTC.

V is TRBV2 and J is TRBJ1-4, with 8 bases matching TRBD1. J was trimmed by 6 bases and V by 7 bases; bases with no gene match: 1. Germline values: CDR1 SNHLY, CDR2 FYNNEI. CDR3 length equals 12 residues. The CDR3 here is CASNRGDEKLFF. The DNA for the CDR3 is TGTGCCAGCAACAGGGGGGATGAAAAACTGTTTTTT.

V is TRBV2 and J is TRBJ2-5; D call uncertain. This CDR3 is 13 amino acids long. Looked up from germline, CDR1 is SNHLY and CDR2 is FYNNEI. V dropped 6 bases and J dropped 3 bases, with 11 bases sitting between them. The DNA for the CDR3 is TGTGCCAGCAGCACGTACCAAGAAGAGACCCAGTACTTC. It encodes CASSTYQEETQYF.

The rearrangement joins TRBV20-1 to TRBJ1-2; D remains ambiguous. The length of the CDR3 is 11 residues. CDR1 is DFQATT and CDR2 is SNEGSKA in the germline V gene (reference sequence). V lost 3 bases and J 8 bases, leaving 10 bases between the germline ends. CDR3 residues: CSARSDRGYTF. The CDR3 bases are TGCAGTGCTAGGTCAGATAGGGGCTACACCTTC.

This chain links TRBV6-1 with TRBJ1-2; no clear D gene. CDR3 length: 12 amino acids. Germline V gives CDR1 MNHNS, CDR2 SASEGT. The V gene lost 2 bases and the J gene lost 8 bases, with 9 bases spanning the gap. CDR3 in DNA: TGTGCCAGCAGTGAAACGTTAAAAGGCTACACCTTC. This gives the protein CASSETLKGYTF.

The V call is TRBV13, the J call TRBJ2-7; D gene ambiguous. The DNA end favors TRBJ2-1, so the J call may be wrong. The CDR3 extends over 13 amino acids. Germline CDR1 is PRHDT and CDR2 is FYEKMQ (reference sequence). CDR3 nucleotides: TGTGCCAGCAGCTTAGGAGGATTCAATGAGCAGTTCTTC. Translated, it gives CASSLGGFNEQFF.

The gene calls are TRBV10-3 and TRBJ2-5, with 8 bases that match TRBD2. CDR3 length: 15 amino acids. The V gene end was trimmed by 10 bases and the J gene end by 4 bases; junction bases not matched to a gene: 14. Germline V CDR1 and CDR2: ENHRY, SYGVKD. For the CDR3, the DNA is TGTGCCAACTCACCCCGAGCGGGAGAGGGAGAGACCCAGTACTTC. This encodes CANSPRAGEGETQYF.

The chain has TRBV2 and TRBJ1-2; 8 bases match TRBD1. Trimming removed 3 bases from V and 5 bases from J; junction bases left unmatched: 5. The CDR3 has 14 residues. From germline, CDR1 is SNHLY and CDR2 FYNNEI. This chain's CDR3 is CASSEPDRDYGYTF. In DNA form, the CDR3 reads TGTGCCAGCAGTGAGCCGGACAGGGATTATGGCTACACCTTC.

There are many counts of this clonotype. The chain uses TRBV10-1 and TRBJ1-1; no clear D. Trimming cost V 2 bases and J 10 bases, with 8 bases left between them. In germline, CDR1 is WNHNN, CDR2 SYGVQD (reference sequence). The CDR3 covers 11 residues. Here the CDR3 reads CASSERGVAFF. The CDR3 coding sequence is TGCGCCAGCAGTGAGCGGGGAGTAGCTTTCTTT.

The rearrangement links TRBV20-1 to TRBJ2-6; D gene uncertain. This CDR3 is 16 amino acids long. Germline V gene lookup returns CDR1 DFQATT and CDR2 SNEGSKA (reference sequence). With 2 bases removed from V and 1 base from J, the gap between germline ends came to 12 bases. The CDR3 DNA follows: TGCAGTGCTAGAAGTTCAAGTCGGTCTGGGGCCAACGTCCTGACTTTC. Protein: CSARSSSRSGANVLTF.

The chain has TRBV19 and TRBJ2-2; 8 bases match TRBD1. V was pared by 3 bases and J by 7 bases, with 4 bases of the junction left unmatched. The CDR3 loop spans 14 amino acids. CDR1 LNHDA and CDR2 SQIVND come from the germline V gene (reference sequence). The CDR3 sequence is CASSMAGGGGELFF. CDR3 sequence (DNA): TGTGCCAGTAGTATGGCAGGGGGCGGCGGGGAGCTGTTTTTT. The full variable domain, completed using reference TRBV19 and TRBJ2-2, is DGGITQSPKYLFRKEGQNVTLSCEQNLNHDAMYWYRQDPGQGLRLIYYSQIVNDFQKGDIAEGYSVSREKKESFPLTVTSAQKNPTAFYLCASSMAGGGGELFFGEGSRLTVL.

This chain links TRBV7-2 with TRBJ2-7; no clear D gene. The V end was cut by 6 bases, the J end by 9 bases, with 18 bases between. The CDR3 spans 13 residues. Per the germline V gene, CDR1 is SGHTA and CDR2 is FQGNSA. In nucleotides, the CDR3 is TGTGCCAGCAGTGAGGATCGAAATCTCGGGCAGTACTTC. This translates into CASSEDRNLGQYF.

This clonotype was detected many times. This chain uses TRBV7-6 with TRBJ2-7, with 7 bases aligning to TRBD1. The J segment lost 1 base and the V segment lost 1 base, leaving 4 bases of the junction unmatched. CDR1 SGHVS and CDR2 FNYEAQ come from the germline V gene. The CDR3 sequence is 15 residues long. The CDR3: CASSLGLDRSYEQYF. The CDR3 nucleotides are TGTGCCAGCAGCTTAGGGCTGGACAGGTCCTACGAGCAGTACTTC.

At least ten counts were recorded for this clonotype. The CDR3 nucleotides are TGTGCCAGCAGCACCCCTGACAGGGGCGCGAACACCGGGGAGCTGTTTTTT. This translates into CASSTPDRGANTGELFF. The V call is TRBV5-4, the J call TRBJ2-2; 8 nucleotides match TRBD1. The germline CDR1 and CDR2 sequences are SGHNT and YYREEE (reference sequence). This CDR3 has 17 amino acids. Germline trimming cut 4 bases from V and 0 bases from J; bases unmatched to any gene: 8.